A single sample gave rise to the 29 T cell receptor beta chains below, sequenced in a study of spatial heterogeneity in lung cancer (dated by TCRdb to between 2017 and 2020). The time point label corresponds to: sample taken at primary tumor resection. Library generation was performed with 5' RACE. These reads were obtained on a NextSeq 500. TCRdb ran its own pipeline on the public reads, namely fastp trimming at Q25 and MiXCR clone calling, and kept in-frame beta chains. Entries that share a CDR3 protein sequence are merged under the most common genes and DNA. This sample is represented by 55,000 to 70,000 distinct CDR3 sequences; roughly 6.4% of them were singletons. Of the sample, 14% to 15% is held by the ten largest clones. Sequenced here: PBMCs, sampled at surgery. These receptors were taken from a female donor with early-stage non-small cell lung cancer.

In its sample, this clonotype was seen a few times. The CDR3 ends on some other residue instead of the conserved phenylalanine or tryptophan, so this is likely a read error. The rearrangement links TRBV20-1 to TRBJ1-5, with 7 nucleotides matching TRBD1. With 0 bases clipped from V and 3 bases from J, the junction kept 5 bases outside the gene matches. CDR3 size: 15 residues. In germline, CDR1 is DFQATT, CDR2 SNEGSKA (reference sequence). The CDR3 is CSARDTQGNNQPQHI. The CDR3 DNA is TGCAGTGCTAGAGATACACAGGGGAACAATCAGCCCCAGCATATT.

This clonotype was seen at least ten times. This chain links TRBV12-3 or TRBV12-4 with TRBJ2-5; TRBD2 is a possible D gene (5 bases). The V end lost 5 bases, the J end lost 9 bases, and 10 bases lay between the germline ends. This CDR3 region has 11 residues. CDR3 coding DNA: TGTGCCAGCAGTCAGACTAAGGCCCAGTACTTC. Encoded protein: CASSQTKAQYF.

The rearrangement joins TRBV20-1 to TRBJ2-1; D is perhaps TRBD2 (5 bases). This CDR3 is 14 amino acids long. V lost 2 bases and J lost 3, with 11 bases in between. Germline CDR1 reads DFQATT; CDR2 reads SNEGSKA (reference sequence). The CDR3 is CSARLVARYNEQFF. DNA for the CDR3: TGCAGTGCTAGACTGGTAGCGCGCTACAATGAGCAGTTCTTC.

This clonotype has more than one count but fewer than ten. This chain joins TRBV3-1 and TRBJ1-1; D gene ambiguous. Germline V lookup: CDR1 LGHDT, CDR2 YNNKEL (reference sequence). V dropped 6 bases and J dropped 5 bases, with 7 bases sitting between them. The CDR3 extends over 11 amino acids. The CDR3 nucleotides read TGTGCCAGCAGGGGCCTAACTGAAGCTTTCTTT. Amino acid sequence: CASRGLTEAFF.

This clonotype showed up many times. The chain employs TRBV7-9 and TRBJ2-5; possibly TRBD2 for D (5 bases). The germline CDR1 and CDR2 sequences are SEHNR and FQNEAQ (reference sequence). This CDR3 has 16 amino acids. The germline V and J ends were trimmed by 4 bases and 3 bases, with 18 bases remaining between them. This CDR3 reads CASSSLVAGRKETQYF. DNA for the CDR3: TGTGCCAGCAGCTCACTAGTGGCCGGACGTAAAGAGACCCAGTACTTC.

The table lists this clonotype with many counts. The CDR3 nucleotides read TGTGCCAGCAGGCGGCACAGGGAAACACTCTATAGCAATCAGCCCCAGCATTTT. Protein product: CASRRHRETLYSNQPQHF. V and J are TRBV12-3 or TRBV12-4 and TRBJ1-5, with D perhaps matching TRBD1 (6 bases). Trimming left V 6 bases short and J 0 bases short, with 21 bases between. The CDR3 sequence is 18 residues long.

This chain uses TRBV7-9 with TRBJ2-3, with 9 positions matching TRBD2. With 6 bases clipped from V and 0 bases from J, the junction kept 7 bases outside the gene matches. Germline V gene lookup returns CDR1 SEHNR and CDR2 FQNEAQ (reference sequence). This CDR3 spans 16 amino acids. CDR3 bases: TGTGCCAGCAGTCCCCGACTAGCGGCTAGCACAGATACGCAGTATTTT. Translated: CASSPRLAASTDTQYF.

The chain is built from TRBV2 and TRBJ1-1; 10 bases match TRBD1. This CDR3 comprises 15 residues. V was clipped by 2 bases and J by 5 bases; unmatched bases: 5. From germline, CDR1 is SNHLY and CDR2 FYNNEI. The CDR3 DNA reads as TGTGCCAGCAGTGAACCCGACAGGGGGCCTACTGAAGCTTTCTTT. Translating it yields CASSEPDRGPTEAFF.

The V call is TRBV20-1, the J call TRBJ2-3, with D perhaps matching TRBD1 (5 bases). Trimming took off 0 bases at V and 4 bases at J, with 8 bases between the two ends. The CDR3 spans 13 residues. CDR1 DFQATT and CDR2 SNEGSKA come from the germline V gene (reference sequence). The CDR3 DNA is TGCAGTGCTAGAGATCCCAGGGCAGATACGCAGTATTTT. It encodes CSARDPRADTQYF.

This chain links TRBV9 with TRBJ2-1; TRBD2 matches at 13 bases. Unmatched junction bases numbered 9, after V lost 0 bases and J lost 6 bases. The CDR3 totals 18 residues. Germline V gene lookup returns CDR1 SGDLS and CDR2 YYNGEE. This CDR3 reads CASSVGRTSGGPSNEQFF. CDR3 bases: TGTGCCAGCAGCGTAGGGAGGACTAGCGGGGGTCCGAGCAATGAGCAGTTCTTC. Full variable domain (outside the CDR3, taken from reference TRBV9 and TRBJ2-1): DSGVTQTPKHLITATGQRVTLRCSPRSGDLSVYWYQQSLDQGLQFLIQYYNGEERAKGNILERFSAQQFPDLHSELNLSSLELGDSALYFCASSVGRTSGGPSNEQFFGPGTRLTVL.

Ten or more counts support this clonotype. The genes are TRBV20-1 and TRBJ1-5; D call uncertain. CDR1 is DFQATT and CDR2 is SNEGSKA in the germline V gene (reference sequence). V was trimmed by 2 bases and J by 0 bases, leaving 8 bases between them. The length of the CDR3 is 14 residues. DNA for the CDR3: TGCAGTGCTAGAAGAGGGAATAGCAATCAGCCCCAGCATTTT. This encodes CSARRGNSNQPQHF.

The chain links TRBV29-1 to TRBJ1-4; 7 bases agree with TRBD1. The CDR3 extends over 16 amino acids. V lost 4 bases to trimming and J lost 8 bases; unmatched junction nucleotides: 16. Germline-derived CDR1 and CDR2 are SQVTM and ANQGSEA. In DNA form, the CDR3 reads TGCAGCGTTGGAACAGGGGCGTCCCCCCAAGCGGAAAAACTGTTTTTT. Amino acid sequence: CSVGTGASPQAEKLFF.

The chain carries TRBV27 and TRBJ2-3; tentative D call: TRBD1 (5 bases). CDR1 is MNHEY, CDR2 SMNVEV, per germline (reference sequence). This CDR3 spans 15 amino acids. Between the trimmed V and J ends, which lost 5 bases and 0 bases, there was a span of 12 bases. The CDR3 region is CASSSRVTSTDTQYF. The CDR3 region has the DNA TGTGCCAGCAGTAGCAGGGTTACTAGCACAGATACGCAGTATTTT.

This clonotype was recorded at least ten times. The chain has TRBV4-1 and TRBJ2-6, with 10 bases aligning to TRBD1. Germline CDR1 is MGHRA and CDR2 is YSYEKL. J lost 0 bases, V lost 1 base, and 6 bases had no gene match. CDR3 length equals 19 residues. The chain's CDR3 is CASSQGGQGTHSGANVLTF. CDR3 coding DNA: TGCGCCAGCAGCCAAGGGGGACAGGGGACCCACTCTGGGGCCAACGTCCTGACTTTC.

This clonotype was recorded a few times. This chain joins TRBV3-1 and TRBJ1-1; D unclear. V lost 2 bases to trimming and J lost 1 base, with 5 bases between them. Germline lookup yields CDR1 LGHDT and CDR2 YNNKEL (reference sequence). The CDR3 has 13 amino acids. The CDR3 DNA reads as TGTGCCAGCAGCCAAAGGACGAACACTGAAGCTTTCTTT. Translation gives CASSQRTNTEAFF. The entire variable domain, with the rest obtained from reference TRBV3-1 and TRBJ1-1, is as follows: DTAVSQTPKYLVTQMGNDKSIKCEQNLGHDTMYWYKQDSKKFLKIMFSYNNKELIINETVPNRFSPKSPDKAHLNLHINSLELGDSAVYFCASSQRTNTEAFFGQGTRLTVV.

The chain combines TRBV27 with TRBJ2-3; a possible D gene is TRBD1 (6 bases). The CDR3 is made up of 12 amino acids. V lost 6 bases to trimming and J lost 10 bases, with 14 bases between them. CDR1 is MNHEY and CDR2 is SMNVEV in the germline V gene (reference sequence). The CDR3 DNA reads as TGTGCCAGCAGCCCAGGGACATGGCCGCAGTATTTT. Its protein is CASSPGTWPQYF.

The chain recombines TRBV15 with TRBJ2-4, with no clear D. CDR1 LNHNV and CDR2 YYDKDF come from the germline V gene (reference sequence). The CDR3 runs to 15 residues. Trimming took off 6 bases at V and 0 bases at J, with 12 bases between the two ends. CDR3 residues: CATRVGFLAKNIQYF. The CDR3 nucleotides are TGTGCCACCAGGGTGGGGTTTTTAGCCAAAAACATTCAGTACTTC.

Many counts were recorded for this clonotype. The CDR3: CATEGQGGGYTF. The CDR3 nucleotides read TGTGCCACCGAAGGACAGGGGGGCGGCTACACCTTC. V gene TRBV24-1 combines with J gene TRBJ1-2, with 10 positions matching TRBD1. Trimming at V came to 9 bases and at J to 8 bases, leaving 5 bases not matched to a gene. Per germline, CDR1 KGHDR and CDR2 SFDVKD. The CDR3 totals 12 residues.

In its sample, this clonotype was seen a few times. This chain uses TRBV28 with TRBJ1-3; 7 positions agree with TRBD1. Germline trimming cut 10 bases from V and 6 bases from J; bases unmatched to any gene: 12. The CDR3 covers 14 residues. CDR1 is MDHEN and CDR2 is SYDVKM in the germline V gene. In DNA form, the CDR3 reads TGTGCCACCTGTTCCGGGACAGAGCCAAACACCATATATTTT. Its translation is CATCSGTEPNTIYF. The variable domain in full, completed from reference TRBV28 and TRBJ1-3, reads DVKVTQSSRYLVKRTGEKVFLECVQDMDHENMFWYRQDPGLGLRLIYFSYDVKMKEKGDIPEGYSVSREKKERFSLILESASTNQTSMYLCATCSGTEPNTIYFGEGSWLTVV.

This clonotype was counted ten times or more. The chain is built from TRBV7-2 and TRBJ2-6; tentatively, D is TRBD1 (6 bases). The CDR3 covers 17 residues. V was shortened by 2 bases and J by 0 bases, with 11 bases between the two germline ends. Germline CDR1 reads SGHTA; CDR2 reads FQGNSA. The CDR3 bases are TGTGCCAGCAGCTTAACAGGGTTAGGCTCTGGGGCCAACGTCCTGACTTTC. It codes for CASSLTGLGSGANVLTF.

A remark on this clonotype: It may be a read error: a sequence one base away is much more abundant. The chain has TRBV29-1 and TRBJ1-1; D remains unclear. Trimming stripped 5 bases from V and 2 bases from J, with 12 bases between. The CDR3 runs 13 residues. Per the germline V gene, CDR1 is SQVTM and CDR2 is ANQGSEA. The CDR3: CSVRTGINTEAFF. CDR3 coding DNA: TGCAGCGTTCGGACGGGGATAAACACTGAAGCTTTCTTT.

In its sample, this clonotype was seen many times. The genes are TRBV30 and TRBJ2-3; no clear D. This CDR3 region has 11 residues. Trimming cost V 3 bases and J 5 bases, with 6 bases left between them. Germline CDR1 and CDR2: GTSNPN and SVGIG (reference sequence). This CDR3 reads CAWSHQDTQYF. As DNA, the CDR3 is TGTGCCTGGAGCCACCAAGATACGCAGTATTTT.

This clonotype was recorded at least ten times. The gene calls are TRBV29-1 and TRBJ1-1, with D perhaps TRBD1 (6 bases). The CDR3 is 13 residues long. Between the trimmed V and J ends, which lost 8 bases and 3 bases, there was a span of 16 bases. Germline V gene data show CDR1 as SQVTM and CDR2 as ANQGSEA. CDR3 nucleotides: TGCAGCTCACTGGGCAGGGGTGACACTGAAGCTTTCTTT. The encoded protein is CSSLGRGDTEAFF.

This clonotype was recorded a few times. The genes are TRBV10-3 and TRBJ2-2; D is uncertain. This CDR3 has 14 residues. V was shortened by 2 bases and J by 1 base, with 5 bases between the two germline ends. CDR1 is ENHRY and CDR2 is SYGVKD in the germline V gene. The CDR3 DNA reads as TGTGCCATCAGTGAGAGACAGAACACCGGGGAGCTGTTTTTT. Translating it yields CAISERQNTGELFF.

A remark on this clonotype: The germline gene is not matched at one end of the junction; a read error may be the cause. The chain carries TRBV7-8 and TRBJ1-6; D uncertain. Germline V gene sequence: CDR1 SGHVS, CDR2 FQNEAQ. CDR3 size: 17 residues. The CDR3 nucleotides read TGTGCCAGCAGCTTAGCGCAGTCGAGCTCCTATAATTCACCCCACCACTTT. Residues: CASSLAQSSSYNSPHHF.

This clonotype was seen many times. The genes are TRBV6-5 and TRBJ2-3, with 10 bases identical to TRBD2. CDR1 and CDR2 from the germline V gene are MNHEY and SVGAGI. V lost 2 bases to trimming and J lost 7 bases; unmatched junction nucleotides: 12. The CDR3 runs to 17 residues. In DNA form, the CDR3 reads TGTGCCAGCAGTTACGGGGTAGCGGGGGGCCTGATGAATACGCAGTATTTT. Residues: CASSYGVAGGLMNTQYF.

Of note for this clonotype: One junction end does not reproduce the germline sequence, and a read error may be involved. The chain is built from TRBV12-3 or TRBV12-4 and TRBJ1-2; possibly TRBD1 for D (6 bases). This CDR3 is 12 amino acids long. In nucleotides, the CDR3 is TGTGCGAGCAGGGGTCCTAACTATGGCTACACCTTC. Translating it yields CASRGPNYGYTF.

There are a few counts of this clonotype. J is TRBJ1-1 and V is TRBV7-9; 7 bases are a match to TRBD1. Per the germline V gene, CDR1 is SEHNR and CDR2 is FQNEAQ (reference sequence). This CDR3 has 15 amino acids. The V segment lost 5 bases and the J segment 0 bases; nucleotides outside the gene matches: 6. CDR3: CASSPVDRLNTEAFF. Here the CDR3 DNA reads TGTGCCAGCAGCCCTGTGGACAGGCTGAACACTGAAGCTTTCTTT.

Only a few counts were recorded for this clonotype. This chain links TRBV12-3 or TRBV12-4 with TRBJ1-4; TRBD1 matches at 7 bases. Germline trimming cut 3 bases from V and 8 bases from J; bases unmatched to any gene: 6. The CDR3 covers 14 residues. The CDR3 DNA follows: TGTGCCAGCAGTTTCTCAAGGGGGCGGGAAAAACTGTTTTTT. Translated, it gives CASSFSRGREKLFF.